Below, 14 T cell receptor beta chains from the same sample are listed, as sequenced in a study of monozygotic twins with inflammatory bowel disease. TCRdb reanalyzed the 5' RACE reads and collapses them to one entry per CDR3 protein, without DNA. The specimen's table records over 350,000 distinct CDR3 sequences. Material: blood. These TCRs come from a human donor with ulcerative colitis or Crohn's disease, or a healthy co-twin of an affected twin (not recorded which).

The CDR3 region is CASSPRASGGETQYF. The chain combines TRBV7-2 with TRBJ2-5; the TCRdb call, TRBD2, lacks DNA for checking. Germline values: CDR1 SGHTA, CDR2 FQGNSA. The CDR3 spans 15 residues.

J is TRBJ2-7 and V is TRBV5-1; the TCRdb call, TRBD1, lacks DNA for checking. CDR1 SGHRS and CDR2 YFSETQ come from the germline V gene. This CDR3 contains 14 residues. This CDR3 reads CASKTGSGIYEQYF.

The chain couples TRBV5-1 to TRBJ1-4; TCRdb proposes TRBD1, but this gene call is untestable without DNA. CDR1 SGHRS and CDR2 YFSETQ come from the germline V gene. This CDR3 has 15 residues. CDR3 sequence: CASRQGGGRHEKLFF.

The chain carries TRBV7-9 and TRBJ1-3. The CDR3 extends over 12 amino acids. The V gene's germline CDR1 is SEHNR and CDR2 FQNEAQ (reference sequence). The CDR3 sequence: CASSSEGNTIYF.

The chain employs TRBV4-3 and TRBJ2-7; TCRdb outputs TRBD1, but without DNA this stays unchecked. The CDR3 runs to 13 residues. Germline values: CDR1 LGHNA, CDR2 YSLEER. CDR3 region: CASSQDTGGEQYF.

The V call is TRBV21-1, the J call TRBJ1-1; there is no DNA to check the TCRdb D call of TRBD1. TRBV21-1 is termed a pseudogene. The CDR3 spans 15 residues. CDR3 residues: CASSKTTTGSTEAFF.

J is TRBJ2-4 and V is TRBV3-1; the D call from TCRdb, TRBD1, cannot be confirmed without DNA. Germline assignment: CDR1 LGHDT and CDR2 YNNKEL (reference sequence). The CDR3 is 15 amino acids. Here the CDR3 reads CASSRDRGRIYIQYF.

CDR3 sequence reads: CASSLGGGASIGELFF. The chain has TRBV7-6 and TRBJ2-2; without DNA, the TCRdb call of TRBD2 cannot be checked. CDR1 SGHVS and CDR2 FNYEAQ come from the germline V gene. The CDR3 sequence is 16 residues long.

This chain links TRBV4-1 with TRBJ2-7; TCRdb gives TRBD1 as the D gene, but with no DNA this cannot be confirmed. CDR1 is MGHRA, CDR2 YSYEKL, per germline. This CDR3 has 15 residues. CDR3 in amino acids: CASSLGGAGAYEQYF.

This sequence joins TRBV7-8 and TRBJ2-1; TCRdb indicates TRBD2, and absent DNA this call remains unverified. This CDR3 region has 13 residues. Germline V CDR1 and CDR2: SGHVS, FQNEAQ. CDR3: CASSRGASSEQFF. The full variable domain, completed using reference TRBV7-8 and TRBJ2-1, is GAGVSQSPRYKVAKRGQDVALRCDPISGHVSLFWYQQALGQGPEFLTYFQNEAQLDKSGLPSDRFFAERPEGSVSTLKIQRTQQEDSAVYLCASSRGASSEQFFGPGTRLTVL.

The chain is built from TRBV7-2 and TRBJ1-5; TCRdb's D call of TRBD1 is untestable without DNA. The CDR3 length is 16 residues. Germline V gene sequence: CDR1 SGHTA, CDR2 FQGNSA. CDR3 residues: CASSSPGVYSNQPQHF.

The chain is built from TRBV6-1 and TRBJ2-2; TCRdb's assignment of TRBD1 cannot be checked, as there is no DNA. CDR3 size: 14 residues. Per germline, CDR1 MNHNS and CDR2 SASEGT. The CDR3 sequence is CASSGTGRTGELFF.

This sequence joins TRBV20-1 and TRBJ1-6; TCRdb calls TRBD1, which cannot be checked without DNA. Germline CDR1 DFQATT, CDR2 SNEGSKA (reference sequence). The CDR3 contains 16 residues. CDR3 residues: CSARAEQGAPNSPLHF.

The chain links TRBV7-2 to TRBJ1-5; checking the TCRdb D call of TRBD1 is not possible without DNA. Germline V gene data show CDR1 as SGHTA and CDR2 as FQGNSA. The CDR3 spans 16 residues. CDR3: CASSLDRVSLGQPQHF.